Listed below are T cell receptor beta chains from one sample, sequenced in a study of blood T cell repertoires in COVID-19. TCRdb keeps only in-frame clones here, not all; method: immunoSEQ multiplex PCR. The sample consists of roughly 220,000 clones, around 82% of them appearing once. Sample: peripheral blood. Receptor source: a woman in her twenties or thirties who had recovered from COVID-19. The CDR3 runs from the conserved cysteine through the conserved F or W. Each record gives: clone size, D gene, V gene, J gene, CDR3 protein, CDR3 DNA. The D gene is left open where the match is weak. Clone size, where shown, is once, few, many, or a class for clones that have expanded.

NA	TRBD1	TRBV9	TRBJ1-3	CASSAQPGTGAFSSGNTIYF	TGTGCCAGCAGCGCGCAACCCGGGACAGGGGCCTTTTCCTCTGGAAACACCATATATTTT
NA	TRBD1	TRBV7-6	TRBJ2-2	CASSRQGANTGELFF	TGTGCCAGCAGCCGACAGGGGGCGAACACCGGGGAGCTGTTTTTT
NA	NA	TRBV5-4	TRBJ2-7	CASSFASTSTYEQYF	TGTGCCAGCAGCTTTGCTAGTACTTCAACCTACGAGCAGTACTTC
NA	NA	TRBV7-9	TRBJ1-2	CASSPMDAAGYTF	TGTGCCAGCAGCCCTATGGATGCGGCTGGCTACACCTTC
NA	NA	TRBV5-6	TRBJ2-7	CASSLGGQGFYEQYF	TGTGCCAGCAGCTTGGGGGGCCAGGGCTTCTACGAGCAGTACTTC
NA	NA	TRBV5-1	TRBJ2-6	CASSNPRGANVLTF	TGCGCCAGCAGCAATCCCAGGGGGGCCAACGTCCTGACTTTC
NA	TRBD1	TRBV5-4	TRBJ1-4	CASSDTRGTNEKLFF	TGTGCCAGCAGCGATACCAGGGGGACTAATGAAAAACTGTTTTTT
NA	NA	TRBV12-3/TRBV12-4	TRBJ1-4	CASSLMLEKLFF	TGTGCCAGCAGTTTAATGCTAGAAAAACTGTTTTTT
NA	NA	TRBV5-1	TRBJ2-3	CASRPNSVPSTDTQYF	TGCGCCAGCAGACCAAATAGCGTCCCAAGCACAGATACGCAGTATTTT
NA	TRBD1	TRBV18	TRBJ2-7	CASSPTADRWSYEQYF	TGTGCCAGCTCACCTACGGCGGACAGGTGGTCCTACGAGCAGTACTTC
NA	NA	TRBV6-5	TRBJ2-4	CASSYSGVTKNIQYF	TGTGCCAGCAGTTACTCAGGGGTCACCAAAAACATTCAGTACTTC
once	NA	TRBV11-2	TRBJ2-5	CASSLGVVQETQYF	TGTGCCAGCAGCTTAGGTGTAGTCCAAGAGACCCAGTACTTC
NA	TRBD2	TRBV5-1	TRBJ2-1	CASRWTSGYNEQFF	TGCGCCAGCAGATGGACTAGCGGCTACAATGAGCAGTTCTTC